This section outlines one TCR beta chain sequence together with its context. A much larger clone differs by one base, so this may be a read error. Healthy Caucasians made up all donors. This sample was included in a study of identical twins. From the 5' RACE reads, TCRdb called clonotypes with MiXCR, one entry per CDR3 protein. The sample has 410,000 or so distinct CDR3 sequences, approximately 17% seen once. This clonotype originated in a man in his forties or fifties in good health. Specimen: naive T cells sorted from blood.

CDR3 sequence: CASSERTGATNTDTPYF. The CDR3 bases are TGTGCCAGCAGCGAGAGGACAGGCGCAACAAACACAGATACGCCGTATTTT. This rearrangement joins TRBV13 to TRBJ2-3; TRBD1 matches at 7 bases. From germline, CDR1 is PRHDT and CDR2 FYEKMQ (reference sequence). The CDR3 consists of 17 residues. The whole variable domain, remainder taken from reference TRBV13 and TRBJ2-3, is AAGVIQSPRHLIKEKRETATLKCYPIPRHDTVYWYQQGPGQDPQFLISFYEKMQSDKGSIPDRFSAQQFSDYHSELNMSSLELGDSALYFCASSERTGATNTDTPYFGPGTRLTVL.